What follows is one T cell receptor (beta chain) and its context. Its antigen is unknown. PCR was performed using 60 Vbeta and 13 Jbeta primers. Only in-frame clones appear in the TCRdb table, and some are missing; sequencing was by immunoSEQ multiplex PCR. The table has around 150,000 clones, about four fifths seen once. This specimen belongs to a study of cytomegalovirus exposure and HLA in healthy donors. Findings and limits, study-wide: Three chains tied to CMV proved CMV antigen-specific in vitro. An assumption of roughly uniform sequencing depth across donors underlay the presence/absence analyses. Productive rates of about 90% or about 30% were seen for most TCR beta V segments in an earlier analysis. Both high specificity and high sensitivity reportedly marked the classifier's diagnosis of cytomegalovirus status.

The sequence was collected from a man in his forties or fifties in good health and CMV-seropositive. Material: PBMCs.

The CDR3 sequence is CASSQDWGLDTQYF. The CDR3 DNA sequence: TGCGCCAGCAGCCAAGATTGGGGACTAGATACGCAGTATTTT. The chain combines TRBV4-1 with TRBJ2-3; D is possibly TRBD2 (6 bases). CDR1 is MGHRA and CDR2 is YSYEKL in the germline V gene. V shed 0 bases and J shed 5 bases, with 9 bases lying between them. The length of the CDR3 is 14 residues.